The 23 T cell receptor beta chains listed next were all sequenced from one sample in a study of beta chain features in type 1 diabetes. General study results and limits: Among patients with Type 1 diabetes, TCRB CDR3s were moderately but significantly shorter in every one of the four CD4+ subsets.

Sequencing targeted expressed TCRB transcripts, as all isolated RNA had been reverse transcribed. Profiled with immunoSEQ multiplex PCR; TCRdb holds only in-frame clones, not every one. The sample includes under 300,000 clones, approximately 10% of them seen just once. Antigen specificity for these receptors is unknown. Sequenced sample: naive CD4+ T cells from blood. The origin of the receptors is a man between 25 and 39 years old with type 1 diabetes.

The V gene is TRBV6-5, the J gene TRBJ2-7; D not certain. Germline V CDR1 and CDR2: MNHEY, SVGAGI. The CDR3 extends over 14 amino acids. V lost 3 bases and J lost 4, with 13 bases in between. The CDR3 protein is CASSYQAGSYEQYF. The CDR3 DNA sequence: TGTGCCAGCAGTTATCAGGCAGGATCTTACGAGCAGTACTTC.

The rearrangement joins TRBV7-8 to TRBJ1-2; D not resolved. CDR1 SGHVS and CDR2 FQNEAQ come from the germline V gene. The V and J ends lost 1 base and 4 bases respectively, with 13 bases between them. CDR3 size: 15 residues. The DNA of the CDR3 is TGTGCCAGCAGCTTAGAAGAGGGTTCCTCCTATGGCTACACCTTC. Residues: CASSLEEGSSYGYTF.

At least ten counts were recorded for this clone. The rearrangement links TRBV25-1 to TRBJ1-6; 9 bases match TRBD1. The V gene end was trimmed by 7 bases and the J gene end by 8 bases; junction bases not matched to a gene: 3. CDR1 MGHDK and CDR2 SYGVNS come from the germline V gene. There are 13 residues in the CDR3. This CDR3 reads CASTRTGDSPLHF. The CDR3 DNA reads TGTGCCAGCACGCGGACAGGGGATTCACCCCTCCACTTT.

The V gene is TRBV27, the J gene TRBJ2-7, with TRBD1 matching 10 bases. The CDR3 runs 15 residues. Germline CDR1 and CDR2: MNHEY and SMNVEV (reference sequence). J gave up 4 bases and V 3 bases, and 6 bases lay outside the gene matches. This CDR3 reads CASSFRTGGSYEQYF. The DNA of the CDR3 is TGTGCCAGCAGTTTCCGGACAGGGGGAAGTTACGAGCAGTACTTC.

The chain recombines TRBV27 with TRBJ2-7; 7 bases match TRBD1. Per the germline V gene, CDR1 is MNHEY and CDR2 is SMNVEV (reference sequence). This CDR3 has 16 amino acids. V lost 5 bases and J lost 0; bases outside the gene matches: 10. CDR3 loop: CASSPIRDRISYEQYF. The CDR3, as DNA: TGTGCCAGCAGTCCGATCCGGGACAGAATCTCCTACGAGCAGTACTTC.

The chain combines TRBV4-2 with TRBJ1-5, with 7 nucleotides matching TRBD1. Trimming removed 4 bases from V and 4 bases from J; junction bases left unmatched: 7. Germline V gene sequence: CDR1 LGHNA, CDR2 YNFKEQ. CDR3 length: 15 residues. Here the CDR3 reads CASSRRQGDNQPQHF. CDR3 nucleotides: TGTGCCAGCAGCCGGCGACAGGGAGATAATCAGCCCCAGCATTTT.

This clone came up a few times. This rearrangement joins TRBV15 to TRBJ2-2, with D perhaps TRBD1 (6 bases). Trimming left V 8 bases short and J 3 bases short, with 10 bases between. CDR3 length: 13 amino acids. CDR1 and CDR2 from the germline V gene are LNHNV and YYDKDF (reference sequence). The CDR3 sequence: CATDRSYTGELFF. The CDR3 nucleotides read TGTGCCACCGACAGGTCTTACACCGGGGAGCTGTTTTTT.

The V and J genes are TRBV6-1 and TRBJ2-5; TRBD2 matches 9 bases. The CDR3 spans 14 residues. Germline V gene sequence: CDR1 MNHNS, CDR2 SASEGT. Germline trimming cut 7 bases from V and 1 base from J; bases unmatched to any gene: 4. The CDR3 spells CASKIAGAQETQYF. CDR3 DNA: TGTGCCAGCAAAATAGCGGGGGCCCAAGAGACCCAGTACTTC.

This clone was counted a few times. The rearrangement links TRBV6-1 to TRBJ1-1, with 7 positions matching TRBD1. J gave up 6 bases and V 6 bases, and 10 bases lay outside the gene matches. Germline V CDR1 and CDR2: MNHNS, SASEGT. The CDR3 is 14 residues long. The CDR3 region is CASSSQGKIAEAFF. CDR3 bases: TGTGCCAGCAGCTCACAGGGGAAGATAGCTGAAGCTTTCTTT.

This clone was seen a handful of times. The genes are TRBV7-9 and TRBJ2-6, with D tentatively TRBD2 (5 bases). This CDR3 has 18 amino acids. The germline V gene encodes CDR1 SEHNR and CDR2 FQNEAQ (reference sequence). Trimming removed 2 bases at V and 0 bases at J, with 14 bases between. CDR3 in amino acids: CASSLRAVGSSGANVLTF. DNA of the CDR3: TGTGCCAGCAGCTTACGGGCAGTAGGGAGCTCTGGGGCCAACGTCCTGACTTTC.

The sample holds a few counts of this clone. V usage is TRBV5-1 and J usage is TRBJ2-4; 8 nucleotides match TRBD1. CDR3 size: 14 residues. The trim removed 8 bases at V and 6 bases at J, leaving 10 bases unmatched. From germline, CDR1 is SGHRS and CDR2 YFSETQ. CDR3 protein: CASAGQASGNIQYF. As DNA, the CDR3 is TGCGCCAGTGCGGGACAGGCATCGGGAAACATTCAGTACTTC. The complete variable domain, with remaining parts taken from reference TRBV5-1 and TRBJ2-4, reads KAGVTQTPRYLIKTRGQQVTLSCSPISGHRSVSWYQQTPGQGLQFLFEYFSETQRNKGNFPGRFSGRQFSNSRSEMNVSTLELGDSALYLCASAGQASGNIQYFGAGTRLSVL.

With respect to this clone: The sample holds other DNA sequences that translate to the same CDR3. The CDR3 DNA follows: TGTGCCAGCAGCCCCAGACAGGGGTCCTACGAGCAGTACTTC. Protein sequence: CASSPRQGSYEQYF. The chain links TRBV9 to TRBJ2-7; TRBD1 agrees at 8 bases. V shed 4 bases, J shed 1 base, and the junction held 4 bases outside the gene matches. Germline CDR1 and CDR2: SGDLS and YYNGEE. This CDR3 comprises 14 residues.

The chain recombines TRBV30 with TRBJ2-7; 9 bases align to TRBD1. Germline V gene sequence: CDR1 GTSNPN, CDR2 SVGIG (reference sequence). V dropped 2 bases and J dropped 2; count of bases not matched to a gene: 10. This CDR3 contains 16 residues. Written as DNA, the CDR3 is TGTGCCTGGAGTCGAGCCCTGGGACAGGGAACCTACGAGCAGTACTTC. Translating gives CAWSRALGQGTYEQYF.

V gene TRBV15 combines with J gene TRBJ2-7; 7 bases map to TRBD2. V trimming: 3 bases; J trimming: 0 bases; junction bases outside the gene matches: 8. The CDR3 extends over 16 amino acids. The germline CDR1 and CDR2 sequences are LNHNV and YYDKDF (reference sequence). This chain's CDR3 is CATSSSPGLYSYEQYF. CDR3 DNA: TGTGCCACCAGCAGTAGTCCGGGACTATACTCCTACGAGCAGTACTTC.

This clone has more than one count but fewer than ten. CDR3 bases: TGTGCCAGCAGCGTAGCTGGGGGCGGACAGTTTGCTTCCAATGAGCAGTTCTTC. This codes for CASSVAGGGQFASNEQFF. This chain uses TRBV9 with TRBJ2-1; D perhaps matches TRBD1 (6 bases). The germline V gene has CDR1 SGDLS and CDR2 YYNGEE. Deletions cut 0 bases from V and 6 bases from J, with 22 bases between. The CDR3 totals 18 residues.

The chain joins TRBV10-3 to TRBJ2-6; TRBD2 is a possible D gene (5 bases). Germline V CDR1 and CDR2: ENHRY, SYGVKD. This CDR3 region has 15 residues. Trimming left V 6 bases short and J 1 base short, with 10 bases between. The CDR3 DNA sequence: TGTGCCATCAGCCCGGGGATTTCTGGGGCCAACGTCCTGACTTTC. Amino acids: CAISPGISGANVLTF.

This clone was seen a few times. The CDR3 DNA follows: TGCGCCAGCAGCCAAGAAAGGGCAGGGGTGCCCTATGGCTACACCTTC. Its translation is CASSQERAGVPYGYTF. The chain joins TRBV4-3 to TRBJ1-2; tentatively, D is TRBD1 (6 bases). From germline, CDR1 is LGHNA and CDR2 YSLEER. CDR3 length: 16 amino acids. Trimming cost V 0 bases and J 4 bases, with 15 bases left between them.

The chain carries TRBV4-1 and TRBJ2-2, with 9 bases fitting TRBD2. CDR1 and CDR2 from the germline V gene are MGHRA and YSYEKL. This CDR3 is 16 amino acids long. V was clipped by 4 bases and J by 7 bases; unmatched bases: 10. CDR3 amino acids: CASSPLLSGGGGELFF. Written as DNA, the CDR3 is TGCGCCAGCAGCCCCCTTCTTAGCGGGGGCGGCGGGGAGCTGTTTTTT.

The chain couples TRBV5-1 to TRBJ1-1; D not resolved. The CDR3 is 13 residues long. The V and J ends lost 1 base and 4 bases respectively, with 8 bases between them. Germline assignment: CDR1 SGHRS and CDR2 YFSETQ. As DNA, the CDR3 is TGCGCCAGCAGCTTGTACCGGAGCACTGAAGCTTTCTTT. Amino acids: CASSLYRSTEAFF.

This clone turned up a few times. The chain links TRBV10-3 to TRBJ1-1; a possible D gene is TRBD1 (5 bases). V was cut by 2 bases and J by 0 bases, with 10 bases left in between. Germline V CDR1 and CDR2: ENHRY, SYGVKD. The length of the CDR3 is 15 residues. CDR3 coding DNA: TGTGCCATCAGTGAGCCGACAGCACTGAACACTGAAGCTTTCTTT. Amino acids: CAISEPTALNTEAFF.

This clone has a handful of counts. The V gene is TRBV30, the J gene TRBJ2-1; 7 positions match TRBD1. J gave up 6 bases and V 2 bases, and 7 bases lay outside the gene matches. Looked up from germline, CDR1 is GTSNPN and CDR2 is SVGIG (reference sequence). The CDR3 contains 14 residues. CDR3 protein: CAWSLFPGGNEQFF. The CDR3 DNA sequence: TGTGCCTGGAGTCTATTCCCAGGGGGCAATGAGCAGTTCTTC.

This clone has a handful of counts. V gene TRBV5-4 combines with J gene TRBJ1-2, with D unclear. The CDR3 runs 15 residues. Germline V gene data show CDR1 as SGHNT and CDR2 as YYREEE (reference sequence). Trimming stripped 4 bases from V and 4 bases from J, with 17 bases between. CDR3 amino acids: CASSPVTDKSYGYTF. CDR3 DNA: TGTGCCAGCAGCCCAGTGACCGACAAGTCCTATGGCTACACCTTC.

This sequence joins TRBV5-8 and TRBJ1-5; 8 nucleotides agree with TRBD1. V was clipped by 4 bases and J by 9 bases; unmatched bases: 6. This CDR3 comprises 13 residues. In germline, CDR1 is SGHTS, CDR2 YDEGEE. This CDR3 reads CASSEDRARPQHF. The CDR3 DNA sequence: TGTGCCAGCAGCGAGGACAGGGCTAGGCCCCAGCATTTT.